This TCR beta chain appears in the sequencing data of a study of blood T cell repertoires in COVID-19. Study-level background: Donors in the United States, Italy and Spain gave samples during acute or convalescent COVID-19. From T cells, B-cell-depleted T cells, or PBMCs came the material, which was cDNA or gDNA.

Authors' data handling: Nucleated cell counts were estimated from reference gene primer amplification. TCRdb keeps only in-frame clones here, not all; method: immunoSEQ multiplex PCR. Clone size and V and J calls were adopted from that table, with D and trimming inferred from the DNA. The sample includes about 47,000 clones, under 70% of them seen just once. This CDR3 has 15 amino acids. Trimming took 3 bases from V and 2 from J, leaving 11 bases between them. CDR1 and CDR2 from the germline V gene are SGHAT and FQNNGV. The receptor was derived from a woman aged 70-85 years with acute or convalescent COVID-19. The sample was peripheral blood. The chain employs TRBV11-2 and TRBJ1-3; D possibly corresponds to TRBD1 (6 bases). The CDR3 nucleotides read TGTGCCAGCAGCTTTAGGGGGATCCCTGGAAACACCATATATTTT. Its translation is CASSFRGIPGNTIYF.